The 21 T cell receptor beta chains below were found in one sample sequenced in a study of blood T cells in healthy people across ages (dated by TCRdb to about 2015). Libraries were made using 5' RACE. Sequenced using an Illumina HiSeq 2500. A second 7 to 11 cycle PCR used a sample-barcoded 5' primer and a J-beta primer mix. TCRdb passed the public sequencing reads through fastp at Q25 and MiXCR, retaining productive beta sequences. CDR3 protein duplicates are merged, each entry listing the most common genes and DNA. The sample records hundreds of thousands of distinct CDR3 sequences, about half of which are singletons. 25% to 35% of the sample comes from the top ten. The sequenced sample was blood. These receptors all come from a woman in her sixties in good health.

This clonotype has ten or more counts. One end of the junction is discordant with germline, which a read error may explain. This chain connects TRBV5-1 to TRBJ2-7; weak D call: TRBD1 (6 bases). Germline V gene lookup returns CDR1 SGHRS and CDR2 YFSETQ. CDR3 length equals 12 residues. The CDR3 DNA reads TGTGCCAGCAGCTTAGGGGGCTACGAGCAGTACTTC. Its translation is CASSLGGYEQYF.

The chain's CDR3 is CASTQPGLRNTGELFF. Here the CDR3 DNA reads TGCGCCAGCACCCAACCGGGATTAAGGAACACCGGGGAGCTGTTTTTT. V is TRBV5-1 and J is TRBJ2-2; a possible D gene is TRBD2 (5 bases). This CDR3 has 16 residues. V was clipped by 6 bases and J by 1 base, with 16 bases between them. Germline V gene data show CDR1 as SGHRS and CDR2 as YFSETQ.

This clonotype was counted a few times. This chain uses TRBV5-6 with TRBJ2-7, with D perhaps being TRBD1 or TRBD2 (6 bases each). Germline V CDR1 and CDR2: SGHDT, YYEEEE. The V and J ends lost 4 bases and 0 bases respectively, with 17 bases between them. The CDR3 totals 16 residues. The DNA for the CDR3 is TGTGCCAGCAGCGCCGGAGGGGGTGAATCCTCCTACGAGCAGTACTTC. It specifies CASSAGGGESSYEQYF.

The rearrangement joins TRBV4-2 to TRBJ2-3; D gene ambiguous. V was trimmed by 7 bases and J by 4 bases, leaving 18 bases between them. Germline CDR1 LGHNA, CDR2 YNFKEQ. The CDR3 length is 15 residues. CDR3 amino acids: CASNRAGLIADTQYF. The CDR3 nucleotides are TGTGCCAGCAACCGGGCCGGGTTAATAGCAGATACGCAGTATTTT.

As regards this clonotype: This could be a read error, since a much larger clone is one nucleotide away. The chain joins TRBV4-3 to TRBJ2-5; TRBD1 is a possible D gene (8 bases). The germline V and J ends were trimmed by 3 bases and 11 bases, with 19 bases remaining between them. The length of the CDR3 is 14 residues. Per the germline V gene, CDR1 is LGHNA and CDR2 is YSLEER. As DNA, the CDR3 is TGCGCCAGCAGCCAGGAAACAGGGGGGCGGGAGCAGTACTTC. Translation: CASSQETGGREQYF.

J is TRBJ2-7 and V is TRBV5-5, with 10 bases identical to TRBD2. V shed 3 bases, J shed 7 bases, and the junction held 7 bases outside the gene matches. The CDR3 loop spans 14 amino acids. Germline assignment: CDR1 SGHKS and CDR2 YYEKEE (reference sequence). The CDR3 DNA reads as TGTGCCAGCAGCTCTAGCGGGAGTTGGAATGAGCAGTACTTC. Protein sequence: CASSSSGSWNEQYF.

There are a few counts of this clonotype. The chain recombines TRBV28 with TRBJ2-7; D is possibly TRBD1 (6 bases). The CDR3 has 13 residues. The germline V gene encodes CDR1 MDHEN and CDR2 SYDVKM. With 5 bases removed from V and 2 bases from J, the gap between germline ends came to 10 bases. The CDR3 nucleotides are TGTGCCAGCAGTCGTGGGGGCCCCTACGAGCAGTACTTC. This gives the protein CASSRGGPYEQYF.

J is TRBJ2-7 and V is TRBV5-6; possible D gene TRBD1, 5 bases. The CDR3 extends over 15 amino acids. Between the trimmed V and J ends, which lost 4 bases and 3 bases, there was a span of 17 bases. Germline assignment: CDR1 SGHDT and CDR2 YYEEEE. This CDR3 reads CASSGDSKGVYEQYF. The CDR3 DNA sequence: TGTGCCAGCAGCGGAGACAGCAAAGGAGTCTACGAGCAGTACTTC. The full variable domain, with the rest looked up from reference TRBV5-6 and TRBJ2-7, is DAGVTQSPTHLIKTRGQQVTLRCSPKSGHDTVSWYQQALGQGPQFIFQYYEEEERQRGNFPDRFSGHQFPNYSSELNVNALLLGDSALYLCASSGDSKGVYEQYFGPGTRLTVT.

The chain combines TRBV29-1 with TRBJ1-2, with 7 bases identical to TRBD1. CDR3 length: 13 residues. The V segment lost 6 bases and the J segment 6 bases; nucleotides outside the gene matches: 10. In germline, CDR1 is SQVTM, CDR2 ANQGSEA. The CDR3 spells CSVKTGESDGYTF. CDR3 nucleotide sequence: TGCAGCGTCAAAACAGGGGAGTCGGATGGCTACACCTTC. Full variable domain (outside the CDR3, taken from reference TRBV29-1 and TRBJ1-2): SAVISQKPSRDICQRGTSLTIQCQVDSQVTMMFWYRQQPGQSLTLIATANQGSEATYESGFVIDKFPISRPNLTFSTLTVSNMSPEDSSIYLCSVKTGESDGYTFGSGTRLTVV.

This chain connects TRBV7-7 to TRBJ2-1, with TRBD2 matching over 15 bases. CDR1 is SSHAT, CDR2 FNYEAQ, per germline (reference sequence). V lost 6 bases and J lost 12; bases outside the gene matches: 9. The CDR3 has 15 residues. CDR3 in amino acids: CASSPGLAGGPRQFF. CDR3 in DNA: TGTGCCAGCAGTCCAGGACTAGCGGGAGGGCCGCGGCAGTTCTTC.

On this clonotype itself: The junction does not match germline at one end; this may be a read error. The rearrangement links TRBV12-3 or TRBV12-4 to TRBJ2-2; 10 bases agree with TRBD2. The CDR3 sequence is 15 residues long. CDR3 protein: CASSIAGGNTGELFF. For the CDR3, the DNA is TGTGCCAGCAGTATAGCGGGAGGTAACACCGGGGAGCTGTTTTTT.

This chain uses TRBV12-3 or TRBV12-4 with TRBJ2-1; no reliable D call. This CDR3 has 12 amino acids. V was pared by 7 bases and J by 8 bases, with 12 bases between. The CDR3 DNA sequence: TGTGCCAGCATTTTTGGAGCCGATGAGCAGTTCTTC. Encoded protein: CASIFGADEQFF.

The rearrangement links TRBV3-1 to TRBJ2-5, with 8 bases identical to TRBD2. With 0 bases clipped from V and 11 bases from J, the junction kept 2 bases outside the gene matches. In germline, CDR1 is LGHDT, CDR2 YNNKEL (reference sequence). The CDR3 is 12 amino acids. The CDR3 loop is CASSQEIAGQYF. DNA for the CDR3: TGTGCCAGCAGCCAAGAGATAGCGGGACAGTACTTC.

The chain is built from TRBV28 and TRBJ1-1; 10 positions match TRBD1. CDR3 size: 14 residues. Unmatched junction bases numbered 8, after V lost 10 bases and J lost 3 bases. The germline CDR1 and CDR2 sequences are MDHEN and SYDVKM. This CDR3 is CATRGTGADTEAFF. CDR3 nucleotides: TGTGCCACCAGGGGGACAGGGGCGGACACTGAAGCTTTCTTT.

This clonotype was seen a few times. The chain carries TRBV6-2 or TRBV6-3 and TRBJ1-2; no clear D. The V end was cut by 3 bases, the J end by 13 bases, with 6 bases between. The CDR3 has 9 amino acids. From germline, CDR1 is MNHEY and CDR2 SVGEGT. CDR3 nucleotide sequence: TGTGCCAGCAGTTATACGGCCACCTTC. It codes for CASSYTATF.

The chain combines TRBV5-1 with TRBJ1-2, with D unclear. Trimming removed 0 bases from V and 6 bases from J, with 12 bases in between. From germline, CDR1 is SGHRS and CDR2 YFSETQ. This CDR3 has 14 amino acids. CDR3: CASSLEASWDGYTF. The CDR3 nucleotides read TGCGCCAGCAGCTTGGAGGCCTCATGGGATGGCTACACCTTC. Full variable domain (missing parts from reference TRBV5-1 and TRBJ1-2): KAGVTQTPRYLIKTRGQQVTLSCSPISGHRSVSWYQQTPGQGLQFLFEYFSETQRNKGNFPGRFSGRQFSNSRSEMNVSTLELGDSALYLCASSLEASWDGYTFGSGTRLTVV.

The CDR3 protein is CASSQETRDNEQFF. In DNA form, the CDR3 reads TGCGCCAGCAGCCAAGAAACTCGAGACAATGAGCAGTTCTTC. This chain uses TRBV4-3 with TRBJ2-1; D unresolved. Between the trimmed V and J ends, which lost 0 bases and 5 bases, there was a span of 8 bases. The CDR3 sequence is 14 residues long. Germline V gene sequence: CDR1 LGHNA, CDR2 YSLEER.

This clonotype was observed many times. The chain links TRBV6-2 or TRBV6-3 to TRBJ2-1, with 9 bases matching TRBD2. This CDR3 has 17 amino acids. With V trimmed by 0 bases and J by 3 bases, 6 bases remained unmatched. The V gene's germline CDR1 is MNHEY and CDR2 SVGEGT. The CDR3 DNA follows: TGTGCCAGCAGTTACTCGCCGACTAGCGGCCTCTACAATGAGCAGTTCTTC. Translated, it gives CASSYSPTSGLYNEQFF.

This clonotype has more than one count but fewer than ten. The rearrangement uses TRBV18 and TRBJ2-7; 7 bases fit TRBD1. The CDR3 totals 14 residues. Germline-derived CDR1 and CDR2 are KGHSH and LQKENI. J lost 1 base, V lost 5 bases, and 5 bases had no gene match. The CDR3 DNA is TGTGCCAGCTCATCCCGGGACAGTTCCTACGAGCAGTACTTC. Its protein product is CASSSRDSSYEQYF. The entire variable domain, with the rest obtained from reference TRBV18 and TRBJ2-7, is as follows: NAGVMQNPRHLVRRRGQEARLRCSPMKGHSHVYWYRQLPEEGLKFMVYLQKENIIDESGMPKERFSAEFPKEGPSILRIQQVVRGDSAAYFCASSSRDSSYEQYFGPGTRLTVT.

This chain connects TRBV5-1 to TRBJ2-1; TRBD1 matches 7 bases. Germline V gives CDR1 SGHRS, CDR2 YFSETQ. The CDR3 is made up of 16 amino acids. The J segment lost 5 bases and the V segment lost 6 bases, leaving 14 bases of the junction unmatched. The CDR3 DNA sequence: TGCGCCAGCACCCGACAGGGACGCGCGGATAACAATGAGCAGTTCTTC. Translated: CASTRQGRADNNEQFF.

V is TRBV7-9 and J is TRBJ2-1, with D possibly TRBD1 on 6 matching bases. Germline-derived CDR1 and CDR2 are SEHNR and FQNEAQ (reference sequence). V was cut by 2 bases and J by 1 base, with 9 bases left in between. The CDR3 sequence is 15 residues long. The CDR3 loop is CASSLQGWSYNEQFF. CDR3 DNA sequence: TGTGCCAGCAGCTTACAGGGGTGGTCCTACAATGAGCAGTTCTTC.